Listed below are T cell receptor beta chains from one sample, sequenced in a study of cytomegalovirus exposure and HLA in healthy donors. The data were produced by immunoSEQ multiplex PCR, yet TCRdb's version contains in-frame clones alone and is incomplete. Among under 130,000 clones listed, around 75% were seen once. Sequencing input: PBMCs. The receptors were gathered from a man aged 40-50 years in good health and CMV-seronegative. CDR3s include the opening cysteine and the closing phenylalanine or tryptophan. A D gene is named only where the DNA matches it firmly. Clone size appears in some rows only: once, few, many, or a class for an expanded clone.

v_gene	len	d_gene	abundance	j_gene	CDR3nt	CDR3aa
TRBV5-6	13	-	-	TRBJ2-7	TGTGCCAGCAGCTTCTCTGGGCCCTACGAGCAGTACTTC	CASSFSGPYEQYF
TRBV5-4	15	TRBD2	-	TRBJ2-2	TGTGCCAGCATCTCCTCCGCGGGGGGAACCGGGGAGCTGTTTTTT	CASISSAGGTGELFF
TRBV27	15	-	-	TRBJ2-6	TGTGCCAGCAGTTTCGGGGGAACTGGGGCCAACGTCCTGACTTTC	CASSFGGTGANVLTF
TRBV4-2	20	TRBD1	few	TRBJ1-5	TGTGCCAGCAGCCAAGATGCCTTGGACAGGGGGCCGATAGGCAATCAGCCCCAGCATTTT	CASSQDALDRGPIGNQPQHF
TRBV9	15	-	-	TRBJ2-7	TGTGCCAGCAGCGCGACCGGGACTCTGTCCTACGAGCAGTACTTC	CASSATGTLSYEQYF
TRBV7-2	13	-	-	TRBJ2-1	TGTGCCAGCAGCCCGGGGGGCCGGGATGAGCAGTTCTTC	CASSPGGRDEQFF
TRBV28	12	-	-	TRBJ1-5	TGTGCCAGCAGTCCCCTCGGTCAGCCCCAGCATTTT	CASSPLGQPQHF
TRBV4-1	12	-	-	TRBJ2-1	TGCGCCAGCAGCCAAGAAGGGCGGGGGCGGTTCTTC	CASSQEGRGRFF
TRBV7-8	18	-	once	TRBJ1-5	TGTGCCAGCAGCTTAGCGCGGGTGTTACAGGGTAGCAATCAGCCCCAGCATTTT	CASSLARVLQGSNQPQHF
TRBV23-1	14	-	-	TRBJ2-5	TGCGCCAGCAGCCCCGGAGGCATACAAGAGACCCAGTACTTC	CASSPGGIQETQYF
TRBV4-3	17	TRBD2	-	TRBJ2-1	TGCGCCAGCAGCCAGGGGACTAGCGGCAACTCCTACAATGAGCAGTTCTTC	CASSQGTSGNSYNEQFF
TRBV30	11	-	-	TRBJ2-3	TGTGCCAGGTGGGCTTCAGATACGCAGTATTTT	CARWASDTQYF
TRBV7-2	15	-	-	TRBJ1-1	TGTGCCAGCAGCTTTTCCGCAACTAGGAACACTGAAGCTTTCTTT	CASSFSATRNTEAFF
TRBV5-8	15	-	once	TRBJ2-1	TGTGCCAGCAGCTTCGGCGGGTACGCCTACAATGAGCAGTTCTTC	CASSFGGYAYNEQFF
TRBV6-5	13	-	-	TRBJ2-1	TGTGCCAGCAGAACGACAGGAAACAATGAGCAGTTCTTC	CASRTTGNNEQFF
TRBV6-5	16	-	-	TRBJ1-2	TGTGCCAGCAGTTACTCGATCCCCCTCCCAGGGTATGGCTACACCTTC	CASSYSIPLPGYGYTF
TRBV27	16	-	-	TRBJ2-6	TGTGCCAGCAGTTTATTCGGCGGGGCCGGGGCCAACGTCCTGACTTTC	CASSLFGGAGANVLTF
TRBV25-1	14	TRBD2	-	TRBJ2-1	TGTGCCACCCGGCGGGGGGGCTCCTACAATGAGCAGTTCTTC	CATRRGGSYNEQFF
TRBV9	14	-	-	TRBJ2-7	TGTGCCAGCAGCGTAGCAGGGGCTGGGTACGAGCAGTACTTC	CASSVAGAGYEQYF
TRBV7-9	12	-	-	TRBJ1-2	TGTTCCAGCACCCAGCTTAGGACAGGCTACACCTTC	CSSTQLRTGYTF
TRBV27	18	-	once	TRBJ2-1	TGTGCCAGCAGCCCCCAAGGGGGCGGGACTCGAAGCTACAATGAGCAGTTCTTC	CASSPQGGGTRSYNEQFF
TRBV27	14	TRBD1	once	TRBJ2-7	TGTGCCAGCAGTTCGGGGACAGGGGCCGACGAGCAGTACTTC	CASSSGTGADEQYF
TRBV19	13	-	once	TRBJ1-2	TGTGCCAGTAGCCGACTGGCTAGCTATGGCTACACCTTC	CASSRLASYGYTF
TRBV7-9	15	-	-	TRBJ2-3	TGTGCCAGCAGCTTAGGCACTAGAATCACAGATACGCAGTATTTT	CASSLGTRITDTQYF
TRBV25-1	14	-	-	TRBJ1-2	TGTGCCAGCAGTGAATATGCGGGAAACTATGGCTACACCTTC	CASSEYAGNYGYTF
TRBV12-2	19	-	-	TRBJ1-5	TGTGCAAGTCGCACCTCCGGGACAGGTATCCCCTATAGCAATCAGCCCCAGCATTTT	CASRTSGTGIPYSNQPQHF
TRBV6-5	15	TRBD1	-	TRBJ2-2	TGTGCCAGCAGTTCGACAGGGGGCTTAAGCGGGGAGCTGTTTTTT	CASSSTGGLSGELFF
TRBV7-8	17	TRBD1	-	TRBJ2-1	TGTGCCAGCAGCTTATTACCGGGACAGGGAGATCGCAATGAGCAGTTCTTC	CASSLLPGQGDRNEQFF
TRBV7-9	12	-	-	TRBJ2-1	TGTGCCAGCAGCTTCGGTGACAATGAGCAGTTCTTC	CASSFGDNEQFF
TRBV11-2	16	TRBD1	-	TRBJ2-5	TGTGCCAGCAGCTTAGAGTCGCAGGGGGCCTGGGAGACCCAGTACTTC	CASSLESQGAWETQYF
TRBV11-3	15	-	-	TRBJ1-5	TGTGCCAGCAGCTTCCATCAGAGGGGCAATCAGCCCCAGCATTTT	CASSFHQRGNQPQHF
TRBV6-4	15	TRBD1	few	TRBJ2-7	TGTGCCAGCAGTGACGAGGACAGGGCCCCCTACGAGCAGTACTTC	CASSDEDRAPYEQYF
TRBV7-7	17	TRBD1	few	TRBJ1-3	TGTGCCAGCAGCACTCCCGGGACAGCCAACTCTGGAAACACCATATATTTT	CASSTPGTANSGNTIYF
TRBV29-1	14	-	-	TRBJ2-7	TGCAGCGTTGAAAGCGCGGGCCTCGCCTCGGAGCAGTACTTC	CSVESAGLASEQYF
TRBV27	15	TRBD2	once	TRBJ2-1	TGTGCCAGCAGTGACGGACTAGCGGGTGGTGATGAGCAGTTCTTC	CASSDGLAGGDEQFF
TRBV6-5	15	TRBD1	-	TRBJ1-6	TGTGCCAGCAGTTACATAGACAGGGTTGTTTCACCCCTCCACTTT	CASSYIDRVVSPLHF
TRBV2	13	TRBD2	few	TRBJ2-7	TGTGCCAGCAGTGTGGGACTAGCGAGCGAGCAGTACTTC	CASSVGLASEQYF
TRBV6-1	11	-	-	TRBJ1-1	TGTGCCAGCAGTGAACCCTTTGAAGCTTTCTTT	CASSEPFEAFF
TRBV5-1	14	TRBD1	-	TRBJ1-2	TGCGCCAGCAGCCCGACAGGGGGCGACTATGGCTACACCTTC	CASSPTGGDYGYTF
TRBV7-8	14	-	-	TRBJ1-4	TGTGCCAGCAGCTTAGGGAGGGGAAGTGAAAAACTGTTTTTT	CASSLGRGSEKLFF
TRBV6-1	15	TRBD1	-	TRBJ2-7	TGTGCCAGCAGTGAACAGACAGGGGCCTCCTACGAGCAGTACTTC	CASSEQTGASYEQYF
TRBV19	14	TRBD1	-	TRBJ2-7	TGTGCCAGTAGTATTCGACAGGGCCCCTACGAGCAGTACTTC	CASSIRQGPYEQYF
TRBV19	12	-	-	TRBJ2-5	TGTGCCAGTAGTGACTACCGGGGGACCCAGTACTTC	CASSDYRGTQYF
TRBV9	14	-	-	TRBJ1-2	TGTGCCAGCAGCGTATCCCCGGGGGGAGATGGCTACACCTTC	CASSVSPGGDGYTF
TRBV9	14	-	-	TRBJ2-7	TGTGCCAGCAGCGAGACAGGTTCCAGGTACGAGCAGTACTTC	CASSETGSRYEQYF
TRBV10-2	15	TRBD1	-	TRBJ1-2	TGCGCCAGCAGTAGACTGACAGGGGAAAAGCGTGGCTACACCTTC	CASSRLTGEKRGYTF
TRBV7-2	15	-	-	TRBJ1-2	TGTGCCAGCAGCTTAGTTAGGGCAGGGAGGAATGGCTACACCTTC	CASSLVRAGRNGYTF
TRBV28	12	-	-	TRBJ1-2	TGTGCCAGCAGTTTGGGGGGCTATGGCTACACCTTC	CASSLGGYGYTF
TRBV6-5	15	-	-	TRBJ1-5	TGTGCCAGCAGAACCCGACAGACGAGCAATCAGCCCCAGCATTTT	CASRTRQTSNQPQHF
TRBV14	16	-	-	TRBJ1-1	TGTGCCAGCAGCCAGGACAGCGGGAATTTGAACACTGAAGCTTTCTTT	CASSQDSGNLNTEAFF
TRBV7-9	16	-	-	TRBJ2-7	TGTGCCAGCAGCCCCCGAAGCGGGCGTGCCGCCTACGAGCAGTACTTC	CASSPRSGRAAYEQYF
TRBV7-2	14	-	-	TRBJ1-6	TGTGCCAGCAGCTTAGCGCTTAACGGGGGTCCCCTCCACTTT	CASSLALNGGPLHF
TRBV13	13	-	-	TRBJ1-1	TGTGCCAGCAGTCCCGGGGGACACACTGAAGCTTTCTTT	CASSPGGHTEAFF
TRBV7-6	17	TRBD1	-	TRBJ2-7	TGTGCCAGCAGCCTTTCCCCGGGACAGGGGGTCTCCTACGAGCAGTACTTC	CASSLSPGQGVSYEQYF
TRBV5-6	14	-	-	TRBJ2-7	TGTGCCAGCAGCTTGTCCCCGGGCTCCTACGAGCAGTACTTC	CASSLSPGSYEQYF
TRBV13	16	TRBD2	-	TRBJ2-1	TGTGCCAGCAGCTATGGACTAGCGGGGGGTTACAATGAGCAGTTCTTC	CASSYGLAGGYNEQFF
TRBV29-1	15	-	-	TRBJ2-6	TGCAGCGCCGATCAAAGCGGCTCTGGGGCCAACGTCCTGACTTTC	CSADQSGSGANVLTF